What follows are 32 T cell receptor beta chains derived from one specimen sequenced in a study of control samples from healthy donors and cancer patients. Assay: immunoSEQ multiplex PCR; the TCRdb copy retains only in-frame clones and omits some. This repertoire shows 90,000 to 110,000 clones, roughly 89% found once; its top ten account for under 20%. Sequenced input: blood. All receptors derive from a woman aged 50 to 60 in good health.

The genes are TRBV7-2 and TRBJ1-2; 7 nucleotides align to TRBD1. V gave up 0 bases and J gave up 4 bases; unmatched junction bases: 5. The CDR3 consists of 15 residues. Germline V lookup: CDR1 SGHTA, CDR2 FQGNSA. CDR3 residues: CASSLAETGSYGYTF. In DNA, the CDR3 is TGTGCCAGCAGCTTAGCCGAGACAGGGAGCTATGGCTACACCTTC.

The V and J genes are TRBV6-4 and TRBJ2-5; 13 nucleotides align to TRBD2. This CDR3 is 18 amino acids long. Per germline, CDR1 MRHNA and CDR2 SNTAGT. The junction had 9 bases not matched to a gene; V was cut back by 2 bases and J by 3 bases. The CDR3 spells CASSDPGLAGWYEETQYF. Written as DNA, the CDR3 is TGTGCCAGCAGTGACCCGGGACTAGCGGGATGGTATGAAGAGACCCAGTACTTC.

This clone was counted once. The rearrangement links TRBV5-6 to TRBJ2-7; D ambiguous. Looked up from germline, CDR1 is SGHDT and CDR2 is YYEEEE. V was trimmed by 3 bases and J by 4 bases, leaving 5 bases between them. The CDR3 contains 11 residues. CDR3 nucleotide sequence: TGTGCCAGCAGCTCGCTTTACGAGCAGTACGTC. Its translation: CASSSLYEQYV.

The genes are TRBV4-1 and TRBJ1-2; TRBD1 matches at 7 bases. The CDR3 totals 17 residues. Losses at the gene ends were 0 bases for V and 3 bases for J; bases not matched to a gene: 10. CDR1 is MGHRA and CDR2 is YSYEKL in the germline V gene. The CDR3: CASSQDPGQGVHYGYTF. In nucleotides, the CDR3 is TGCGCCAGCAGCCAAGATCCTGGCCAGGGGGTTCACTATGGCTACACCTTC.

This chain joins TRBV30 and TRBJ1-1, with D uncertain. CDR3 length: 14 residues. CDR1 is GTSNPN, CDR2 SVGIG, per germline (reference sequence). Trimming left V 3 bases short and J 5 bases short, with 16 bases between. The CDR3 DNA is TGTGCCTGGAGCGTCCTCCGGGGTGAAACTGAAGCTTTCTTT. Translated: CAWSVLRGETEAFF.

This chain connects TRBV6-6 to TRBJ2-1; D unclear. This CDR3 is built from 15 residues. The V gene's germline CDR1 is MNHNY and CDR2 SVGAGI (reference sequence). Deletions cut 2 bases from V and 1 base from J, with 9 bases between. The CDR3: CASSYDSLSYNEQFF. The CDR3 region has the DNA TGTGCCAGCAGTTACGACTCCCTATCCTACAATGAGCAGTTCTTC.

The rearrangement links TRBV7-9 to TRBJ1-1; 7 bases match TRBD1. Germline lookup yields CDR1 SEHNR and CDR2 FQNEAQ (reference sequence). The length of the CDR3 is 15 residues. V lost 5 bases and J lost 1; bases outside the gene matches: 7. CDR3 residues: CASSPWAGGNTEAFF. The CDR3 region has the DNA TGTGCCAGCAGCCCCTGGGCAGGGGGGAACACTGAAGCTTTCTTT.

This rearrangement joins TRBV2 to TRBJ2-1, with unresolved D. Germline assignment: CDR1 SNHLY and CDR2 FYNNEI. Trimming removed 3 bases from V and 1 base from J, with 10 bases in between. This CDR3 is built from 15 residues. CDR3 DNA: TGTGCCAGCAGTGAGACCCATCAATCCTACAATGAGCAGTTCTTC. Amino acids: CASSETHQSYNEQFF. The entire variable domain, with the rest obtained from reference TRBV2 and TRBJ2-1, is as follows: EPEVTQTPSHQVTQMGQEVILRCVPISNHLYFYWYRQILGQKVEFLVSFYNNEISEKSEIFDDQFSVERPDGSNFTLKIRSTKLEDSAMYFCASSETHQSYNEQFFGPGTRLTVL.

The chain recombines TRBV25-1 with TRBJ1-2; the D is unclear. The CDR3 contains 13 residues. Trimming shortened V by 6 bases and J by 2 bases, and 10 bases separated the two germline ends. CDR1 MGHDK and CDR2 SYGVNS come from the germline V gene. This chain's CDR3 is CASRMYENYGYTF. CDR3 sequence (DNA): TGTGCCAGCAGGATGTATGAAAACTATGGCTACACCTTC.

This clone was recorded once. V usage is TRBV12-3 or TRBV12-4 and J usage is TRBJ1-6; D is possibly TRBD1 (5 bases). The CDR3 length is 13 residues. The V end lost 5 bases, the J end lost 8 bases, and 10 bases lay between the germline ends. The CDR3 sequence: CASSPRDHSPLHF. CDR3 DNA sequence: TGTGCCAGCAGTCCCAGGGACCATTCACCCCTCCACTTT.

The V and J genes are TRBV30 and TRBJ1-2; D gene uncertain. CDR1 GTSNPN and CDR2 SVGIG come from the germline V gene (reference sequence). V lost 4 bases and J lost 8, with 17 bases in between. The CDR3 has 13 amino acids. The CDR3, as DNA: TGTGCCTGGACCGATGACCCTTCTAGGGGCTACACCTTC. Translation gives CAWTDDPSRGYTF.

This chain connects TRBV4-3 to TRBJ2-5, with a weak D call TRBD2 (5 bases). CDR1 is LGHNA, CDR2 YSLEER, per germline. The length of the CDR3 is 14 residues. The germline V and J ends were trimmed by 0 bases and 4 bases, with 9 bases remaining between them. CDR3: CASSQDRGRETQYF. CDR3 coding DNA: TGCGCCAGCAGCCAAGATCGAGGGCGAGAGACCCAGTACTTC.

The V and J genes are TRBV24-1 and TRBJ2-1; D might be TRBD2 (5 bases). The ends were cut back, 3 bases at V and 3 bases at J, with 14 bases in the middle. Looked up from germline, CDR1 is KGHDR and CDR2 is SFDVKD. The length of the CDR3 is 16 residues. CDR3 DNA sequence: TGTGCCACCAGTGATCGATTAAGCGGCCACTACAATGAGCAGTTCTTC. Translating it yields CATSDRLSGHYNEQFF.

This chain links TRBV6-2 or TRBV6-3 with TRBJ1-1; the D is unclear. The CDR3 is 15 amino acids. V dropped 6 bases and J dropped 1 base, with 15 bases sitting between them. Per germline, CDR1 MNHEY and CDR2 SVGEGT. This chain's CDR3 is CASSPNRRGNTEAFF. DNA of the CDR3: TGTGCCAGCAGCCCCAATAGGAGAGGGAACACTGAAGCTTTCTTT.

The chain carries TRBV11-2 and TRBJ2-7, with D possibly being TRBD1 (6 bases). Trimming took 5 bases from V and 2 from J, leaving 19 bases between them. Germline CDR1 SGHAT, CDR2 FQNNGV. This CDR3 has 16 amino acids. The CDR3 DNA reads TGTGCCAGCAGCCATCTCCGTGGACAGCGTACCTACGAGCAGTACGTC. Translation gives CASSHLRGQRTYEQYV.

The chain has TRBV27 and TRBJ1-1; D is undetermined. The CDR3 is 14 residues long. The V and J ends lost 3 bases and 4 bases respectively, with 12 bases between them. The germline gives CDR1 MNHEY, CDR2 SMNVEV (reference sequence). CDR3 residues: CASSFGRAVTEAFF. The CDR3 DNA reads TGTGCCAGCAGTTTCGGGAGGGCGGTCACTGAAGCTTTCTTT.

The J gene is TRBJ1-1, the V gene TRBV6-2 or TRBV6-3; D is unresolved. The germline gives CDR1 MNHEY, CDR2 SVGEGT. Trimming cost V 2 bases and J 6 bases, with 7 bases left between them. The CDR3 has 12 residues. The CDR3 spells CASSYKGAEAFF. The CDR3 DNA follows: TGTGCCAGCAGTTACAAGGGAGCTGAAGCTTTCTTT.

Here the CDR3 DNA reads TGTGCCAGCAGCTTGGTCGTGGGGGCAAGTGGCTACACCTTC. It encodes CASSLVVGASGYTF. The chain recombines TRBV5-6 with TRBJ1-2, with D possibly TRBD1 on 6 matching bases. With 0 bases removed from V and 7 bases from J, the gap between germline ends came to 13 bases. Germline CDR1 and CDR2: SGHDT and YYEEEE. The CDR3 extends over 14 amino acids.

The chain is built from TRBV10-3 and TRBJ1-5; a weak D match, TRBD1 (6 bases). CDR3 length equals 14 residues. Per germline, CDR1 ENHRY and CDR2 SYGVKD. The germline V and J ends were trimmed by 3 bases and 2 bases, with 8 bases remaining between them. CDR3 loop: CAISDRGGNQPQHF. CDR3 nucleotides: TGTGCCATCAGTGACAGGGGCGGCAATCAGCCCCAGCATTTT.

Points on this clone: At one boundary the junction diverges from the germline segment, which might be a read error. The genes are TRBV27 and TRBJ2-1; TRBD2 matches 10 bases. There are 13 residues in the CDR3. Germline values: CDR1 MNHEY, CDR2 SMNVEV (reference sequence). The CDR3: CASSLWLAGEPIF. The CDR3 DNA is TGTGCCAGCAGTTTATGGCTAGCGGGAGAACCAATCTTC.

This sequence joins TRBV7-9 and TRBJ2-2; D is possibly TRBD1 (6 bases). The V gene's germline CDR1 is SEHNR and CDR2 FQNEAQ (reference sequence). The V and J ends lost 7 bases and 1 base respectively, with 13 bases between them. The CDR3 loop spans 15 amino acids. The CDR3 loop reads CASTLGAGNTGELFF. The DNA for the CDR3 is TGTGCCAGCACCTTGGGGGCGGGGAACACCGGGGAGCTGTTTTTT. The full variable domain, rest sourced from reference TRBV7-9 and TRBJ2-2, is DTGVSQNPRHKITKRGQNVTFRCDPISEHNRLYWYRQTLGQGPEFLTYFQNEAQLEKSRLLSDRFSAERPKGSFSTLEIQRTEQGDSAMYLCASTLGAGNTGELFFGEGSRLTVL.

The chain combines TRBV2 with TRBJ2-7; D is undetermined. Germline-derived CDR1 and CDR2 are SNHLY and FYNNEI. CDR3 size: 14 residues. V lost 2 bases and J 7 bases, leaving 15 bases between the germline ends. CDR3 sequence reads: CASSENGRTGEQYV. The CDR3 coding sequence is TGTGCCAGCAGTGAAAACGGCAGGACCGGAGAGCAGTACGTC.

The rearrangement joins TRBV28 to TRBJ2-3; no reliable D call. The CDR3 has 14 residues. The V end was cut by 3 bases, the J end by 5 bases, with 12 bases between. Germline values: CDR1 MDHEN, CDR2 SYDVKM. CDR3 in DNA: TGTGCCAGCAGTTTTCCTCAGCGAGGAGATACGCAGTATTTT. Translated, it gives CASSFPQRGDTQYF.

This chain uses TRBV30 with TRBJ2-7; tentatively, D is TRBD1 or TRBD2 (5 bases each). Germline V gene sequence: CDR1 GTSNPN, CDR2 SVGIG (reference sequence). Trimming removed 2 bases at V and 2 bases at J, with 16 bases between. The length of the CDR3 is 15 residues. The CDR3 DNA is TGTGCCTGGAGTCCTACCGGGACCCGACCCTACGAGCAGTACTTC. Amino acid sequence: CAWSPTGTRPYEQYF.

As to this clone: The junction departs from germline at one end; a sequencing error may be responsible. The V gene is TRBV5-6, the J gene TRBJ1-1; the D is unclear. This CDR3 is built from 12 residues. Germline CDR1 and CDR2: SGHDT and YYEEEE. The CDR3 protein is CASSPPGTEAFF. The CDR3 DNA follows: TGTGCCAGCAGTCCTCCGGGAACTGAGGCTTTCTTT.

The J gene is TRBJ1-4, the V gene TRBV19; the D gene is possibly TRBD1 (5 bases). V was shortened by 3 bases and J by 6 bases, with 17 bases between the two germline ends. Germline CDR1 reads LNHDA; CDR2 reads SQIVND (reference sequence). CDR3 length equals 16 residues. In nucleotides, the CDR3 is TGTGCCAGTAGTATCGCGGGGACTTCCATCTATGAAAAACTGTTTTTT. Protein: CASSIAGTSIYEKLFF. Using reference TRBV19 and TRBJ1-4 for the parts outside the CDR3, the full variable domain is DGGITQSPKYLFRKEGQNVTLSCEQNLNHDAMYWYRQDPGQGLRLIYYSQIVNDFQKGDIAEGYSVSREKKESFPLTVTSAQKNPTAFYLCASSIAGTSIYEKLFFGSGTQLSVL.

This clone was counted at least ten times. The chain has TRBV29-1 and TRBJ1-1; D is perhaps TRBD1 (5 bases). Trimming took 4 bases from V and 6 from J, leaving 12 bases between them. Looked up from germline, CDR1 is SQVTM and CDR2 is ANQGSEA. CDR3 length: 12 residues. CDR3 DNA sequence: TGCAGCGTTGCTGGGGGTGGGTCTGAAGCTTTCTTT. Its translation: CSVAGGGSEAFF.

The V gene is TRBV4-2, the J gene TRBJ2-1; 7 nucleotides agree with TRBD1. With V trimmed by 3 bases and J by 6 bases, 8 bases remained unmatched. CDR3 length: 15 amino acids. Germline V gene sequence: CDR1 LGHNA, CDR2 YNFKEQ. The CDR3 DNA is TGTGCCAGCAGCCAGGATATGCGACAGGGCAATGAGCAGTTCTTC. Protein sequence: CASSQDMRQGNEQFF.

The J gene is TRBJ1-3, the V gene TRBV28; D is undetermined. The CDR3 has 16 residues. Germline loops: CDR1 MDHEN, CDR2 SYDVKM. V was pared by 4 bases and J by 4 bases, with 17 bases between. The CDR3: CASSWPETPGGNTIYF. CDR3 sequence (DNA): TGTGCCAGCAGTTGGCCGGAGACGCCGGGAGGAAACACCATATATTTT.

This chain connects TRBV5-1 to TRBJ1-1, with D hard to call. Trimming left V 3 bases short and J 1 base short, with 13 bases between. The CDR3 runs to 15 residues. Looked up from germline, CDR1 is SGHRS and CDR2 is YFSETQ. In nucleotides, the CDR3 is TGCGCCAGCAGCTCCACGCCCGCCAGGAACACTGAAGCTTTCTTT. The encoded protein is CASSSTPARNTEAFF.

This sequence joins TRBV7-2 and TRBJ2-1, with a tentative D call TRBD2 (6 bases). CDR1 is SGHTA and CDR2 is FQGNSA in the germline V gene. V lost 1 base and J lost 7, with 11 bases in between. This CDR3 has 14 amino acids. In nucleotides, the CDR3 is TGTGCCAGCAGCTTAGGTTATAGCGGTAATGAGCAGTTCTTC. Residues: CASSLGYSGNEQFF.

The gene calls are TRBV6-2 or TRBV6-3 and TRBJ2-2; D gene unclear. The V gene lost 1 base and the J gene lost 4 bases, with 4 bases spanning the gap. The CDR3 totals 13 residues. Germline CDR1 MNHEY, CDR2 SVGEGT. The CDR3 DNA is TGTGCCAGCAGTTACTTGGGCACCGGGGAGCTGTTTTTT. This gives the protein CASSYLGTGELFF.